The 28 T cell receptor beta chains below come from one sample, sequenced in a study of blood T cell repertoires in COVID-19. Libraries were prepared by immunoSEQ multiplex PCR; TCRdb keeps only in-frame clonotypes and omits some of them. The sample yields some 250,000 clones, 70% to 90% seen once. Input material: PBMCs or T cells enriched from blood (not recorded which). Every receptor here comes from a woman in her forties or fifties who had recovered from COVID-19.

The V and J genes are TRBV9 and TRBJ2-2, with no clear D. The CDR3 contains 15 residues. Trimming pared 4 bases from V and 6 bases from J, leaving 16 bases between. From germline, CDR1 is SGDLS and CDR2 YYNGEE. The CDR3 region has the DNA TGTGCCAGCAGCCCTCGCCCGTTAGGAGCCGGGGAGCTGTTTTTT. Amino acid sequence: CASSPRPLGAGELFF.

J is TRBJ2-4 and V is TRBV2, with 7 bases matching TRBD2. Germline assignment: CDR1 SNHLY and CDR2 FYNNEI. J lost 7 bases, V lost 7 bases, and 16 bases had no gene match. The CDR3 consists of 16 residues. CDR3 bases: TGTGCCAGCACCAGAGGCGAGGGAGGGGTAGACAACATTCAGTACTTC. It yields the protein CASTRGEGGVDNIQYF.

J is TRBJ2-1 and V is TRBV29-1, with 7 bases lining up with TRBD1. CDR3 length: 15 residues. V shed 7 bases, J shed 5 bases, and the junction held 14 bases outside the gene matches. Germline V gene sequence: CDR1 SQVTM, CDR2 ANQGSEA. DNA of the CDR3: TGCAGCGCCGGGACAGTTGACTACTCGAACAATGAGCAGTTCTTC. This sequence encodes CSAGTVDYSNNEQFF.

The rearrangement joins TRBV5-1 to TRBJ1-2; weak D call: TRBD1 (6 bases). The CDR3 length is 13 residues. V gave up 4 bases and J gave up 3 bases, with 10 bases separating them. The V gene's germline CDR1 is SGHRS and CDR2 YFSETQ. The CDR3 reads CASSAQGYYGYTF. Here the CDR3 DNA reads TGCGCCAGCAGCGCACAGGGTTACTATGGCTACACCTTC.

The chain couples TRBV6-6 to TRBJ2-7; unclear D gene. V was shortened by 6 bases and J by 1 base, with 16 bases between the two germline ends. This CDR3 has 15 amino acids. Germline lookup yields CDR1 MNHNY and CDR2 SVGAGI (reference sequence). The CDR3 DNA reads as TGTGCCAGCAGATACATTGTCGCGTCTTCCTACGAGCAGTACTTC. The encoded protein is CASRYIVASSYEQYF.

This chain uses TRBV5-8 with TRBJ1-2; tentative D call: TRBD1 (5 bases). CDR1 SGHTS and CDR2 YDEGEE come from the germline V gene. The CDR3 covers 14 residues. V was shortened by 1 base and J by 4 bases, with 11 bases between the two germline ends. The CDR3 DNA sequence: TGTGCCAGCAGCTTGTGGGGCGCCGGCTATGGCTACACCTTC. It encodes CASSLWGAGYGYTF.

This clone was recorded once. The chain recombines TRBV7-9 with TRBJ2-7; TRBD1 might be the D (5 bases). Germline CDR1 SEHNR, CDR2 FQNEAQ (reference sequence). The CDR3 is 13 residues long. The V end lost 3 bases, the J end lost 6 bases, and 12 bases lay between the germline ends. CDR3 DNA: TGTGCCAGCAGCTTGGACACAGTCGGCGAGCAGTACTTC. This codes for CASSLDTVGEQYF.

This clone was picked up a small number of times. The chain recombines TRBV5-4 with TRBJ2-1, with 11 bases lining up with TRBD2. The germline gives CDR1 SGHNT, CDR2 YYREEE (reference sequence). V lost 4 bases, J lost 4 bases, and 4 bases stayed unmatched. This CDR3 spans 15 amino acids. This chain's CDR3 is CASSPGLAEYNEQFF. The CDR3 DNA follows: TGTGCCAGCAGCCCGGGACTAGCGGAGTACAATGAGCAGTTCTTC.

The chain couples TRBV10-3 to TRBJ2-2, with TRBD1 identical over 9 bases. The V segment lost 7 bases and the J segment 3 bases; nucleotides outside the gene matches: 9. Germline V CDR1 and CDR2: ENHRY, SYGVKD. This CDR3 spans 16 amino acids. CDR3 in DNA: TGTGCCATCACAGGGGGTTGGACAGGGGACACCGGGGAGCTGTTTTTT. This sequence encodes CAITGGWTGDTGELFF.

The rearrangement uses TRBV5-5 and TRBJ1-4, with a possible D match to TRBD1 (6 bases). V was trimmed by 7 bases and J by 0 bases, leaving 10 bases between them. CDR1 is SGHKS and CDR2 is YYEKEE in the germline V gene (reference sequence). This CDR3 is 14 amino acids long. The CDR3 region is CASGQFATNEKLFF. CDR3 nucleotides: TGTGCCAGCGGACAGTTTGCAACTAATGAAAAACTGTTTTTT.

The CDR3 reads CASSLGTREQYF. The CDR3 coding sequence is TGTGCCAGCTCACTAGGGACTCGAGAGCAGTACTTC. The V and J genes are TRBV18 and TRBJ2-7; maybe TRBD2 (6 bases). CDR1 and CDR2 from the germline V gene are KGHSH and LQKENI. V shed 4 bases and J shed 7 bases, with 11 bases lying between them. The CDR3 has 12 residues.

The genes are TRBV5-1 and TRBJ1-5, with unresolved D. V was cut by 1 base and J by 5 bases, with 7 bases left in between. The germline CDR1 and CDR2 sequences are SGHRS and YFSETQ. The CDR3 totals 13 residues. The CDR3 here is CASSLYGDQPQHF. CDR3 sequence (DNA): TGCGCCAGCAGCTTGTACGGGGATCAGCCCCAGCATTTT.

The V and J genes are TRBV9 and TRBJ2-1; 10 bases align to TRBD2. The CDR3 length is 20 residues. With 3 bases clipped from V and 0 bases from J, the junction kept 15 bases outside the gene matches. Per the germline V gene, CDR1 is SGDLS and CDR2 is YYNGEE. The CDR3 DNA reads as TGTGCCAGCAGCGAATACAAAGAGACTAGCGGGTACGACTCCTACAATGAGCAGTTCTTC. This gives the protein CASSEYKETSGYDSYNEQFF.

The rearrangement links TRBV12-3 or TRBV12-4 to TRBJ1-6; D is unresolved. The CDR3 is made up of 13 amino acids. V lost 6 bases and J 3 bases, leaving 6 bases between the germline ends. CDR3 protein: CASRFGYNSPLHF. In DNA, the CDR3 is TGTGCCAGCAGGTTCGGCTATAATTCACCCCTCCACTTT.

The chain's CDR3 is CASSPPAGRSEKLFF. DNA of the CDR3: TGTGCCAGTAGTCCCCCGGCAGGGCGGAGTGAAAAACTGTTTTTT. This sequence joins TRBV19 and TRBJ1-4, with TRBD1 as a possible D gene (5 bases). CDR1 is LNHDA and CDR2 is SQIVND in the germline V gene (reference sequence). V was pared by 5 bases and J by 7 bases, with 17 bases between. The CDR3 is made up of 15 amino acids. Variable domain in full (rest from reference TRBV19 and TRBJ1-4): DGGITQSPKYLFRKEGQNVTLSCEQNLNHDAMYWYRQDPGQGLRLIYYSQIVNDFQKGDIAEGYSVSREKKESFPLTVTSAQKNPTAFYLCASSPPAGRSEKLFFGSGTQLSVL.

The CDR3 loop is CASSWTGTADTEAFF. The CDR3 bases are TGCGCCAGCAGCTGGACCGGGACAGCGGACACTGAAGCTTTCTTT. This sequence joins TRBV5-1 and TRBJ1-1, with 7 bases that match TRBD1. Per germline, CDR1 SGHRS and CDR2 YFSETQ. V shed 3 bases and J 3 bases; nucleotides not matched to a gene: 8. This CDR3 is 15 amino acids long.

The V gene is TRBV11-2, the J gene TRBJ2-6; D may be TRBD1 (5 bases). The length of the CDR3 is 19 residues. Germline V gene sequence: CDR1 SGHAT, CDR2 FQNNGV. Trimming cost V 1 base and J 0 bases, with 16 bases left between them. DNA for the CDR3: TGTGCCAGCAGCTTAGTTGTAGGCAGGGCGAACTCTGGGGCCAACGTCCTGACTTTC. It codes for CASSLVVGRANSGANVLTF.

This sequence joins TRBV6-1 and TRBJ2-5; 7 nucleotides agree with TRBD1. The germline CDR1 and CDR2 sequences are MNHNS and SASEGT. J lost 4 bases, V lost 4 bases, and 15 bases had no gene match. The CDR3 contains 17 residues. This CDR3 reads CASSGANNPQGRETQYF. The CDR3 nucleotides read TGTGCCAGCAGTGGGGCCAACAACCCACAGGGGAGAGAGACCCAGTACTTC.

This chain uses TRBV25-1 with TRBJ2-5; 7 nucleotides agree with TRBD1. Trimming cost V 6 bases and J 5 bases; bases outside gene matches: 6. This CDR3 comprises 13 residues. The germline CDR1 and CDR2 sequences are MGHDK and SYGVNS. CDR3 residues: CASSPRDSETQYF. The CDR3 nucleotides are TGTGCCAGCAGCCCCCGGGACAGCGAGACCCAGTACTTC. The whole variable domain, remainder taken from reference TRBV25-1 and TRBJ2-5, is EADIYQTPRYLVIGTGKKITLECSQTMGHDKMYWYQQDPGMELHLIHYSYGVNSTEKGDLSSESTVSRIRTEHFPLTLESARPSHTSQYLCASSPRDSETQYFGPGTRLLVL.

The chain couples TRBV27 to TRBJ1-1; D call uncertain. Germline-derived CDR1 and CDR2 are MNHEY and SMNVEV (reference sequence). The CDR3 has 14 amino acids. The V gene lost 2 bases and the J gene lost 3 bases, with 10 bases spanning the gap. The CDR3 sequence: CASSLEGWDTEAFF. Written as DNA, the CDR3 is TGTGCCAGCAGTTTAGAGGGTTGGGACACTGAAGCTTTCTTT.

As to this clone: One end of the junction is discordant with germline, which a read error may explain. The genes are TRBV4-1 and TRBJ1-1; a possible D gene is TRBD1 (6 bases). Germline assignment: CDR1 MGHRA and CDR2 YSYEKL. CDR3 length: 16 amino acids. The CDR3, as DNA: TGCGCCAGCAGCCAAGAATGGGGGCGCCTTCCAACTGAGGCTTTCTTT. Its protein is CASSQEWGRLPTEAFF.

The rearrangement uses TRBV29-1 and TRBJ1-2; D is unclear. The V gene lost 4 bases and the J gene lost 4 bases, with 19 bases spanning the gap. The CDR3 length is 15 residues. CDR1 is SQVTM and CDR2 is ANQGSEA in the germline V gene. DNA for the CDR3: TGCAGCGTTGTCGGACGAACACGGGGATTCTATGGCTACACCTTC. It is translated as CSVVGRTRGFYGYTF. The complete variable domain, with remaining parts taken from reference TRBV29-1 and TRBJ1-2, reads SAVISQKPSRDICQRGTSLTIQCQVDSQVTMMFWYRQQPGQSLTLIATANQGSEATYESGFVIDKFPISRPNLTFSTLTVSNMSPEDSSIYLCSVVGRTRGFYGYTFGSGTRLTVV.

The chain uses TRBV28 and TRBJ2-7, with 9 bases that match TRBD1. The CDR3 extends over 15 amino acids. Trimming at V came to 4 bases and at J to 5 bases, leaving 9 bases not matched to a gene. Germline V gene data show CDR1 as MDHEN and CDR2 as SYDVKM. This CDR3 reads CASSSRRDRDHEQYF. In DNA, the CDR3 is TGTGCCAGCAGTTCACGCCGGGACAGGGACCACGAGCAGTACTTC.

V and J are TRBV7-8 and TRBJ2-5, with a weak D call TRBD1 (5 bases). V lost 5 bases and J lost 1, with 14 bases in between. The germline gives CDR1 SGHVS, CDR2 FQNEAQ. This CDR3 is 15 amino acids long. The CDR3 loop is CASSEGIGVQETQYF. DNA for the CDR3: TGTGCCAGCAGCGAAGGCATAGGGGTCCAAGAGACCCAGTACTTC. Full variable domain (rest looked up from reference TRBV7-8 and TRBJ2-5): GAGVSQSPRYKVAKRGQDVALRCDPISGHVSLFWYQQALGQGPEFLTYFQNEAQLDKSGLPSDRFFAERPEGSVSTLKIQRTQQEDSAVYLCASSEGIGVQETQYFGPGTRLLVL.

The rearrangement uses TRBV19 and TRBJ1-3; D is unclear. This CDR3 spans 15 amino acids. Trimming shortened V by 5 bases and J by 1 base, and 12 bases separated the two germline ends. Per germline, CDR1 LNHDA and CDR2 SQIVND (reference sequence). The CDR3 region has the DNA TGTGCCAGTAGTCCCTATGGGAGTTCTGGAAACACCATATATTTT. Its protein product is CASSPYGSSGNTIYF.

The chain carries TRBV11-3 and TRBJ2-3, with TRBD2 matching 15 bases. CDR1 is SGHNT and CDR2 is YENEEA in the germline V gene. The CDR3 consists of 16 residues. With V trimmed by 5 bases and J by 6 bases, 6 bases remained unmatched. The CDR3: CASSTGLAGGADTQYF. The DNA of the CDR3 is TGTGCCAGCAGCACGGGACTAGCGGGAGGAGCCGATACGCAGTATTTT.

The J gene is TRBJ1-5, the V gene TRBV19, with D unclear. Germline CDR1 reads LNHDA; CDR2 reads SQIVND (reference sequence). This CDR3 comprises 14 residues. The ends were cut back, 2 bases at V and 4 bases at J, with 9 bases in the middle. The CDR3 coding sequence is TGTGCCAGTAGTATACCAGGAACAAATCAGCCCCAGCATTTT. Translated: CASSIPGTNQPQHF.

This clone is a singleton in its sample. The chain recombines TRBV12-3 or TRBV12-4 with TRBJ1-5, with TRBD1 identical over 9 bases. V trimming: 6 bases; J trimming: 6 bases; junction bases outside the gene matches: 3. There are 13 residues in the CDR3. CDR3 in amino acids: CASSGQGTQPQHF. In DNA form, the CDR3 reads TGTGCCAGCAGCGGACAGGGGACTCAGCCCCAGCATTTT.